The present T cell receptor (beta chain) was sequenced within a study of blood T cell repertoires in COVID-19. Original data processing: Nucleated cell counts were estimated from reference gene primer amplification. TCRdb's table, derived via immunoSEQ multiplex PCR, lists solely in-frame clones and lacks some. That table furnishes V, J and clone size, whereas the DNA furnished D and trimming. Counted here are about 410,000 clones, 70% to 90% occurring once; the ten biggest clones make up roughly 1.4%. V trimming: 5 bases; J trimming: 3 bases; junction bases outside the gene matches: 5. The germline CDR1 and CDR2 sequences are MRHNA and SNTAGT. CDR3 length equals 15 residues.

This chain joins TRBV6-4 and TRBJ2-3; 10 bases are a match to TRBD1. Material for sequencing was peripheral blood. The receptor comes from a woman aged 25 to 39 with active or convalescent COVID-19. The CDR3, as DNA: TGTGCCAGCAGTACCGGGACAGGGGAGACAGATACGCAGTATTTT. This translates into CASSTGTGETDTQYF.